This T cell receptor (beta chain) was identified during a study of blood T cell repertoires in COVID-19. Overall study: T cells, B-cell-depleted T cells, or PBMCs provided the cDNA or gDNA that served as material.

Per the germline V gene, CDR1 is SQVTM and CDR2 is ANQGSEA. Trimming took 3 bases from V and 6 from J; bases not matched to a gene: 11. The CDR3 loop spans 16 amino acids. Original processing notes: Amplifying reference gene primers gave estimates of nucleated cell counts. Profiling relied on immunoSEQ multiplex PCR, and the TCRdb table lists in-frame clones only, not all of them. V, J and clone size were drawn from that table, and D and trimming were deduced from the DNA. The sample contains about 310,000 clones, about nine tenths of which appear only once. Participant ages covered about 18 to 95 years across around 25 US areas. Cohorts were assigned according to the clinical history that participants reported.

Sequencing was performed on PBMCs or T cells enriched from blood (not recorded which). This TCR came from a man between 60 and 75 years old who had recovered from COVID-19. The V gene is TRBV29-1, the J gene TRBJ2-3; 11 bases align to TRBD2. In DNA form, the CDR3 reads TGCAGCGTTGACCCGTCTAGCGGGGGGATTCCGGATACGCAGTATTTT. Amino acid sequence: CSVDPSSGGIPDTQYF.